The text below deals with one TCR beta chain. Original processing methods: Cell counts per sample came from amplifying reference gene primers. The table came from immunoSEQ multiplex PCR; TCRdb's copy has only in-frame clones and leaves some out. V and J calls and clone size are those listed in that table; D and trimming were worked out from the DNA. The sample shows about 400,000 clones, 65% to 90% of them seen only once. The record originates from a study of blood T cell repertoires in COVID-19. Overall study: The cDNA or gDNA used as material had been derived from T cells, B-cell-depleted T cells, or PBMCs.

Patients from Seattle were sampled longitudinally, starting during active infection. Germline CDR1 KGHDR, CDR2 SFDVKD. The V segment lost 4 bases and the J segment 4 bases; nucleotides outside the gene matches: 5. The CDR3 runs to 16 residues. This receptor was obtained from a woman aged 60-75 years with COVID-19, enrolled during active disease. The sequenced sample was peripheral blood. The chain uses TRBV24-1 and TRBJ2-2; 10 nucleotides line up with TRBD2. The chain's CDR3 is CATSDQSGGGTGELFF. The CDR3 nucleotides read TGTGCCACCAGTGACCAAAGCGGGGGGGGCACCGGGGAGCTGTTTTTT.